Each of the 10 T cell receptor beta chains below was sequenced from the same sample in a study of CD8+ T cells in alopecia areata. Extracted RNA was reverse transcribed into cDNA, the sequencing template. TCRdb keeps only in-frame clones here, not all; method: immunoSEQ multiplex PCR. The sample includes roughly 220,000 clones, approximately 38% of them seen just once. Noted treatment: oral pan-JAK inhibitor, 5-10 mg twice daily. The sequencing here drew on CD4+ T cells sorted from blood, taken at roughly week 30, from a patient treated with tofacitinib. The receptors stem from a human donor with alopecia areata.

V usage is TRBV4-1 and J usage is TRBJ2-1; D not certain. The CDR3 loop spans 17 amino acids. Germline CDR1 is MGHRA and CDR2 is YSYEKL. V was clipped by 0 bases and J by 0 bases, with 12 bases between them. CDR3 region: CASSQDFPPASYNEQFF. As DNA, the CDR3 is TGCGCCAGCAGCCAAGATTTCCCCCCAGCCTCCTACAATGAGCAGTTCTTC.

This clone has a handful of counts. V usage is TRBV4-2 and J usage is TRBJ1-1, with TRBD1 matching over 7 bases. After removal of 0 bases from V and 4 bases from J, the junction contained 5 bases not matched to a gene. CDR1 and CDR2 from the germline V gene are LGHNA and YNFKEQ. The CDR3 spans 15 residues. The CDR3 sequence: CASSQETGLGTEAFF. CDR3 DNA sequence: TGTGCCAGCAGCCAAGAGACAGGGTTGGGCACTGAAGCTTTCTTT.

The chain carries TRBV7-6 and TRBJ1-1, with D unresolved. The CDR3 consists of 14 residues. Germline assignment: CDR1 SGHVS and CDR2 FNYEAQ. V lost 2 bases and J 0 bases, leaving 7 bases between the germline ends. This chain's CDR3 is CASSLRAMNTEAFF. The DNA of the CDR3 is TGTGCCAGCAGCTTAAGGGCAATGAACACTGAAGCTTTCTTT.

The genes are TRBV29-1 and TRBJ1-1; D gene ambiguous. V was pared by 0 bases and J by 0 bases, with 11 bases between. Germline V gene sequence: CDR1 SQVTM, CDR2 ANQGSEA. This CDR3 spans 15 amino acids. The CDR3 region has the DNA TGCAGCGTTGAAGAGCCCTGGAGAGTGAACACTGAAGCTTTCTTT. This encodes CSVEEPWRVNTEAFF.

This sequence joins TRBV29-1 and TRBJ2-2; 12 nucleotides line up with TRBD2. CDR3 length equals 17 residues. Germline CDR1 and CDR2: SQVTM and ANQGSEA. J was trimmed by 6 bases and V by 4 bases; bases with no gene match: 12. This CDR3 reads CSVGTDGLAGKAGELFF. The CDR3 bases are TGCAGCGTTGGAACGGACGGACTAGCGGGGAAGGCCGGGGAGCTGTTTTTT.

This rearrangement joins TRBV18 to TRBJ1-1, with D tentatively TRBD1 (6 bases). With 4 bases removed from V and 3 bases from J, the gap between germline ends came to 9 bases. Germline values: CDR1 KGHSH, CDR2 LQKENI. The CDR3 is 13 amino acids. The CDR3 DNA reads TGTGCCAGCTCACTGGACAGACACACTGAAGCTTTCTTT. As protein: CASSLDRHTEAFF.

In this sample, this clone turned up a few times. The chain employs TRBV5-4 and TRBJ1-1; no firm D call. Deletions cut 4 bases from V and 7 bases from J, with 11 bases between. Germline lookup yields CDR1 SGHNT and CDR2 YYREEE (reference sequence). CDR3 length: 12 residues. The chain's CDR3 is CASSLEIGEAFF. CDR3 nucleotides: TGTGCCAGCAGCCTGGAAATTGGTGAAGCTTTCTTT.

There are a few counts of this clone. The chain joins TRBV29-1 to TRBJ1-1; D remains ambiguous. Germline V lookup: CDR1 SQVTM, CDR2 ANQGSEA. The CDR3 loop spans 15 amino acids. Trimming left V 0 bases short and J 1 base short, with 12 bases between. The CDR3 loop reads CSVEDLHAGNTEAFF. CDR3 nucleotides: TGCAGCGTTGAAGATCTGCATGCGGGGAACACTGAAGCTTTCTTT.

The chain is built from TRBV29-1 and TRBJ1-2; D is unresolved. CDR1 SQVTM and CDR2 ANQGSEA come from the germline V gene. V lost 7 bases and J lost 7, with 10 bases in between. The CDR3 spans 10 residues. The CDR3 region is CSAAHGGYTF. The DNA of the CDR3 is TGCAGCGCGGCCCATGGTGGCTACACCTTC.

This chain joins TRBV14 and TRBJ2-6, with D maybe TRBD2 (5 bases). V dropped 4 bases and J dropped 0 bases, with 13 bases sitting between them. The CDR3 loop spans 17 amino acids. Germline CDR1 SGHDN, CDR2 FVKESK. This CDR3 reads CASSRPRVHSGANVLTF. The CDR3 nucleotides read TGTGCCAGCAGCCGCCCGAGGGTCCACTCTGGGGCCAACGTCCTGACTTTC. Full variable domain (rest looked up from reference TRBV14 and TRBJ2-6): EAGVTQFPSHSVIEKGQTVTLRCDPISGHDNLYWYRRVMGKEIKFLLHFVKESKQDESGMPNNRFLAERTGGTYSTLKVQPAELEDSGVYFCASSRPRVHSGANVLTFGAGSRLTVL.